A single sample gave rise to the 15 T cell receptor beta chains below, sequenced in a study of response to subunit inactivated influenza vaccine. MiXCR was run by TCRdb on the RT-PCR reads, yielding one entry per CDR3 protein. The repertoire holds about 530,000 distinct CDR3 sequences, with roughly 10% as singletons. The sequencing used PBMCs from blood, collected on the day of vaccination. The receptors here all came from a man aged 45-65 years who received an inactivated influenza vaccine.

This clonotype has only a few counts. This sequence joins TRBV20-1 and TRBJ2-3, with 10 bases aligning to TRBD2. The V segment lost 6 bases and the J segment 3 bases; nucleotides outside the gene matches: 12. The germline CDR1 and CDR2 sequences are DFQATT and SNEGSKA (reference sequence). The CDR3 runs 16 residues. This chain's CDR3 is CSAYASGGARTDTQYF. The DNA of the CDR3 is TGCAGTGCCTATGCCAGCGGGGGGGCCCGTACAGATACGCAGTATTTT.

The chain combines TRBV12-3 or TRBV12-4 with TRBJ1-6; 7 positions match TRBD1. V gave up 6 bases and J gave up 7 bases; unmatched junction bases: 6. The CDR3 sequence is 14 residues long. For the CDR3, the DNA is TGTGCCAGCAGCAGACAGGGCCTGAATTCACCCCTCCACTTT. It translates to CASSRQGLNSPLHF.

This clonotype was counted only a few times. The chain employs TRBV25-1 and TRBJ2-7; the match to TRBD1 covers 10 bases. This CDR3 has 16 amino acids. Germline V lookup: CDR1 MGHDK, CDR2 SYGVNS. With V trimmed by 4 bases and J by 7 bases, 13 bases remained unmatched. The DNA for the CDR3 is TGTGCCAGCAGTGTGGGTTGGAGACAGGGGGCACGGGAGCAGTACTTC. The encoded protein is CASSVGWRQGAREQYF.

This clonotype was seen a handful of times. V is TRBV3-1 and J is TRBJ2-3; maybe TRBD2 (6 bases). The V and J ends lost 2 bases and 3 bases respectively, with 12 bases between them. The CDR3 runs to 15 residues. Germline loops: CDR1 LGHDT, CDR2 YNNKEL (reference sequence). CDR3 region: CASSQRAGGTDTQYF. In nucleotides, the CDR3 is TGTGCCAGCAGCCAAAGAGCGGGCGGGACAGATACGCAGTATTTT.

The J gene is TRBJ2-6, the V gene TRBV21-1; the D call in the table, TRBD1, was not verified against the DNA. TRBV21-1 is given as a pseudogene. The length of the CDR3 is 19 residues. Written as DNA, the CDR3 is TGTGCCAGCAGCGGCACAAGGGACAGGCCAGGCTCTGGGGCCAACGTCCTGACTTTC. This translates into CASSGTRDRPGSGANVLTF.

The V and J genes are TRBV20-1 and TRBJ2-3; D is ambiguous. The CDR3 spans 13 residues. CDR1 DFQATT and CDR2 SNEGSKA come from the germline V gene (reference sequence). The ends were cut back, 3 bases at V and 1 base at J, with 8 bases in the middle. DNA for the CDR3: TGCAGTGCTAGTAGTGGCCGCACAGATACGCAGTATTTT. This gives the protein CSASSGRTDTQYF.

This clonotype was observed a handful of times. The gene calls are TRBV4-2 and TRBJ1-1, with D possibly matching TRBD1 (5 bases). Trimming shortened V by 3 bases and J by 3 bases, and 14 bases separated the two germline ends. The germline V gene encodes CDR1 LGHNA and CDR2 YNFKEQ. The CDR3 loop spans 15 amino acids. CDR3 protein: CASSHPGRADTEAFF. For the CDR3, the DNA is TGTGCCAGCAGCCATCCAGGGCGGGCAGACACTGAAGCTTTCTTT.

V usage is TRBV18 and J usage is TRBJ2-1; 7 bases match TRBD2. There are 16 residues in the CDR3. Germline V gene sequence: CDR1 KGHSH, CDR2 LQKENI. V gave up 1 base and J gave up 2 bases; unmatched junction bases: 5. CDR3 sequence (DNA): TGTGCCAGCTCACCACTGAGCGGGGTAACCTACAATGAGCAGTTCTTC. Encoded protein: CASSPLSGVTYNEQFF.

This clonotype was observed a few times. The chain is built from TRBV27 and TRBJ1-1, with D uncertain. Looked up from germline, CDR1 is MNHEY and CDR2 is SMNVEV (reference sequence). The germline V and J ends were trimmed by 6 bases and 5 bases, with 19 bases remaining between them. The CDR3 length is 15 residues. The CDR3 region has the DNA TGTGCCAGCAGGTCCGGAGTGGGTTATGGGACTGAAGCTTTCTTT. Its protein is CASRSGVGYGTEAFF.

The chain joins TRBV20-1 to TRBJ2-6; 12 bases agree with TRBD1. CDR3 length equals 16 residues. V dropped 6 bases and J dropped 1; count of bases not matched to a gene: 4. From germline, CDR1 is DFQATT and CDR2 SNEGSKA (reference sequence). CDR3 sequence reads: CSAPGQGASGANVLTF. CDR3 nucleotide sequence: TGCAGTGCGCCGGGACAGGGGGCTTCTGGGGCCAACGTCCTGACTTTC.

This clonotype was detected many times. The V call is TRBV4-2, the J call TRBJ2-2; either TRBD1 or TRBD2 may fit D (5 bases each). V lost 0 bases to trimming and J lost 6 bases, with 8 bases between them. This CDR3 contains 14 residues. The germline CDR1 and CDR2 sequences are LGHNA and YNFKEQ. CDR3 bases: TGTGCCAGCAGCCAAGAATTGGGGGCCGGGGAGCTGTTTTTT. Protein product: CASSQELGAGELFF.

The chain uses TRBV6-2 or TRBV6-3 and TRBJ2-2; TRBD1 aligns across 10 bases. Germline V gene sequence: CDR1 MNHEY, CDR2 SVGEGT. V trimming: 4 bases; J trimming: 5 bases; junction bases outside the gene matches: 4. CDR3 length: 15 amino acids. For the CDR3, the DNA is TGTGCCAGCAGTTCGACAGGGGGCCGGACCGGGGAGCTGTTTTTT. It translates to CASSSTGGRTGELFF.

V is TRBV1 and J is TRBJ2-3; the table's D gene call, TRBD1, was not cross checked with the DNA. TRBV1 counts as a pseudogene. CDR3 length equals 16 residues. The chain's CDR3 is CTSSQDGGRGQDTQYF. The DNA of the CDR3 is TGCACCAGCAGCCAAGATGGGGGGAGGGGGCAGGATACGCAGTATTTT.

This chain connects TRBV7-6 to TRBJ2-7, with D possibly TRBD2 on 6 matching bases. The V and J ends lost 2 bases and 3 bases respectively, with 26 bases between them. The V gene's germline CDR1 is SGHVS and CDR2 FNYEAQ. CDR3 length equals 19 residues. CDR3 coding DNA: TGTGCCAGCAGCTTATCCGGAGGGAACAGACCACACCTTGGCTACGAGCAGTACTTC. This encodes CASSLSGGNRPHLGYEQYF. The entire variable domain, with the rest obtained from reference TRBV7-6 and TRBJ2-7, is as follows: GAGVSQSPRYKVTKRGQDVALRCDPISGHVSLYWYRQALGQGPEFLTYFNYEAQQDKSGLPNDRFSAERPEGSISTLTIQRTEQRDSAMYRCASSLSGGNRPHLGYEQYFGPGTRLTVT.

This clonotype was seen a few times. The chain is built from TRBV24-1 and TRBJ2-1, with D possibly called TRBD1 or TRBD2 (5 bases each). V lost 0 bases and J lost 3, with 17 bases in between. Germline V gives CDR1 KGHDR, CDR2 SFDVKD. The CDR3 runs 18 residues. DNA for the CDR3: TGTGCCACCAGTGATTTGGAGCTAGCCCCTGGGGGCTACAATGAGCAGTTCTTC. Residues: CATSDLELAPGGYNEQFF.